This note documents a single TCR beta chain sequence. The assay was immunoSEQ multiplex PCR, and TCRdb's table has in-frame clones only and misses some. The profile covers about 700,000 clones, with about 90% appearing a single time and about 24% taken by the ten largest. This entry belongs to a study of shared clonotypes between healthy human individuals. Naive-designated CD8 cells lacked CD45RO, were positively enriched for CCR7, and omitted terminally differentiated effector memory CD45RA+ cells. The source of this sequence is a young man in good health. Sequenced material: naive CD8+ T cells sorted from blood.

As DNA, the CDR3 is TGTGCCAGCAGCGCGCCGGGACAGGAGTACAATGAGCAGTTCTTC. Protein: CASSAPGQEYNEQFF. This chain uses TRBV9 with TRBJ2-1; 8 nucleotides match TRBD1. V gave up 3 bases and J gave up 4 bases; unmatched junction bases: 6. CDR1 and CDR2 (germline): SGDLS, YYNGEE. The length of the CDR3 is 15 residues.